This TCR beta chain was identified during a study of blood T cell repertoires in COVID-19 (dated by TCRdb to the early 2020s). Regarding the study in general: Samples covering the acute and convalescent phases of COVID-19 were provided by collaborators in the United States, Italy and Spain. The prospective study material was composed of cDNA or gDNA derived from T cells, B-cell-depleted T cells, or PBMCs. The dataset comprised deeply sampled blood TCRbeta repertoires from subjects exposed to, actively infected with, or recovered from COVID-19. A freely available public database, intended as a resource for researchers studying the immune response to SARS-CoV-2, is where the repertoires were released. Samples were obtained from the ongoing ImmuneRACE study (first 160 participants) and from 1,000 to 1,500 subjects provided by 6 global collaborators. Nearly every sample came with metadata listing a de-identified subject ID, COVID-19 status, age in years and sex. Where HLA class I and class II types were available, the types were taken from metadata supplied by the sample provider, not from assay-based typing.

TCRbeta CDR3 regions were amplified from genomic DNA by means of the immunoSEQ Assay, a bias-controlled multiplex PCR. Regarding the original processing steps: Within the assay, amplification of reference gene primers was used to estimate how many nucleated cells each sample contained. To quantify the absolute abundance of each unique TCRbeta CDR3 rearrangement, sequence reads were collapsed and filtered. For each sample, productive Simpson clonality was calculated as the square root of Simpson's diversity index across productive rearrangements. As stored in TCRdb, this immuneACCESS dataset retains in-frame rearrangements with V and J assigned. A fraction of the clones does not appear; measured against another copy, unresolved V genes explain less than half of the discrepancy, and the remainder lacks a known reason. From that table come the V and J calls and clone size; the DNA was used to work out D and trimming. This sample holds nearly 400,000 clones; nearly 90% were observed only once. The ten top clones hold approximately 1.5% of the sample.

This clone appeared a few times. No antigen is known for it. Nothing much larger sits one base from this clone, and base qualities are not available. Participants in the prospective study were enrolled through a virtual design, were aged roughly 18 to 100 years, and lived in 24 United States geographic areas. In the prospective study, cohorts were assigned on the basis of participant-reported clinical history obtained from a screening survey and a study questionnaire. Recovered participants in ImmuneRACE Cohort 3 were defined by two consecutive negative NP/OP PCR tests, clearance by a healthcare professional, or resolution of symptoms. Mobile phlebotomists in the prospective study collected whole blood, serum and a nasopharyngeal or oropharyngeal swab from every participant. Additional blood draws and questionnaires over an approximately two-month period could optionally be provided by prospective study participants. Prospective study blood samples were shipped either frozen or at room temperature before DNA extraction.

The paper's findings and limits, for the study overall: How much clinical and demographic metadata was included differed by source and by participant, and the metadata was provided uncurated.

V is pruned by 4 bases and J by 3 bases, leaving 6 bases of the junction without a gene match. Its CDR3 holds 16 amino acids, cysteine through phenylalanine. The kept DNA is CDR3 alone, 48 bases in frame from the first base. The germline V gene (reference sequence) provides CDR1 LGHDT and CDR2 YNNKEL. The material sequenced was PBMCs or T cells enriched from blood (not recorded which). This TCR came from a woman in her 30s who had recovered from COVID-19. The chain is assembled from TRBV3-1 (or the pseudogene TRBV3-2) and TRBJ2-7, and 13 bases in between align with TRBD2. CDR3 protein: CASSRILAGGHYEQYF. DNA sequence: TGTGCCAGCAGCCGGATACTAGCGGGGGGGCACTACGAGCAGTACTTC.